A single sample is the source of the 14 T cell receptor beta chains below, sequenced in a study of graft-versus-host responses after intestinal transplantation (dated by TCRdb to about 2021). The library was obtained by the immunoSEQ multiplex PCR assay. In its TCRdb copy, this immuneACCESS table keeps in-frame sequences only and misses some clones. Where compared with another copy, unresolved V genes explain less than half of these, and the others have no known cause. This sample has approximately 81,000 clones in its table, and roughly 84% of those were observed once. The ten largest clones represent around 8% of the sample. The time point tag for this specimen amounts to: cells obtained before transplantation from donor or recipient. Their antigens are not known. Source: unstimulated CD8+ T cells sorted from spleen or lymph node cells, taken before transplant. The receptor source for this set is a human donor who was the organ donor for an intestinal transplant.

The CDR3 spells CASSLTKSYEQYF. The DNA of the CDR3 is TGTGCCAGCAGCTTGACAAAATCCTACGAGCAGTACTTC. V and J are TRBV5-5 and TRBJ2-7; D remains ambiguous. The CDR3 has 13 amino acids. CDR1 and CDR2 (germline): SGHKS, YYEKEE (reference sequence). Trimming cost V 1 base and J 1 base, with 6 bases left between them.

The chain carries TRBV30 and TRBJ1-2, with D maybe TRBD1 (5 bases). The CDR3 sequence is 16 residues long. Trimming left V 4 bases short and J 3 bases short, with 21 bases between. Germline V gene lookup returns CDR1 GTSNPN and CDR2 SVGIG (reference sequence). The CDR3 is CAWTPGRRGFYYGYTF. CDR3 DNA: TGTGCCTGGACTCCCGGCAGAAGGGGATTTTACTATGGCTACACCTTC.

The chain has TRBV6-1 and TRBJ2-7, with D perhaps TRBD1 (5 bases). V was trimmed by 6 bases and J by 3 bases, leaving 12 bases between them. The CDR3 runs to 13 residues. Germline V gene lookup returns CDR1 MNHNS and CDR2 SASEGT. CDR3 DNA sequence: TGTGCCAGCAGGTTGATTGACAGCTACGAGCAGTACTTC. This sequence encodes CASRLIDSYEQYF.

Turning to this clone: Its ends do not fully match the called genes, so a read error is possible. DNA for the CDR3: TGCGCCAGAAACAGGGGTTACAATCAGCCCCAGCATTTT. Translation gives CARNRGYNQPQHF. This chain connects TRBV28 to TRBJ1-5; 7 bases line up with TRBD1. CDR3 length: 13 amino acids. CDR1 is MDHEN and CDR2 is SYDVKM in the germline V gene.

This chain uses TRBV29-1 with TRBJ1-2; a weak D match, TRBD1 (5 bases). Germline values: CDR1 SQVTM, CDR2 ANQGSEA. The CDR3 has 13 amino acids. V lost 0 bases and J lost 4, with 9 bases in between. In DNA, the CDR3 is TGCAGCGTTGAAGATGGGCAGGGCTATGGCTACACCTTC. It codes for CSVEDGQGYGYTF.

Details on this clone: The sample contains more than one DNA sequence encoding this CDR3. This chain uses TRBV10-3 with TRBJ1-5; 7 bases match TRBD1. The V and J ends lost 8 bases and 0 bases, in that order; junction bases with no gene match: 4. This CDR3 contains 14 residues. Germline values: CDR1 ENHRY, CDR2 SYGVKD. The CDR3 loop reads CAIGTGDSNQPQHF. Here the CDR3 DNA reads TGTGCCATCGGCACAGGGGATAGCAATCAGCCCCAGCATTTT.

V and J are TRBV29-1 and TRBJ2-1; D not resolved. The V and J ends lost 0 bases and 9 bases respectively, with 9 bases between them. This CDR3 spans 12 amino acids. Germline V lookup: CDR1 SQVTM, CDR2 ANQGSEA. CDR3 amino acids: CSVEERDFEQFF. CDR3 DNA sequence: TGCAGCGTTGAAGAGAGAGATTTTGAGCAGTTCTTC.

The rearrangement joins TRBV6-5 to TRBJ2-2, with unresolved D. The V gene lost 4 bases and the J gene lost 8 bases, with 8 bases spanning the gap. The CDR3 totals 12 residues. The germline CDR1 and CDR2 sequences are MNHEY and SVGAGI. The CDR3 protein is CASSFVSGELFF. DNA of the CDR3: TGTGCCAGCAGTTTTGTATCAGGGGAGCTGTTTTTT.

The chain combines TRBV29-1 with TRBJ1-2; D ambiguous. Germline CDR1 is SQVTM and CDR2 is ANQGSEA. The CDR3 totals 12 residues. V was pared by 4 bases and J by 8 bases, with 14 bases between. The CDR3 loop is CSVGRARGGYTF. The DNA for the CDR3 is TGCAGCGTTGGGAGGGCACGAGGAGGCTACACCTTC. The full variable domain, rest sourced from reference TRBV29-1 and TRBJ1-2, is SAVISQKPSRDICQRGTSLTIQCQVDSQVTMMFWYRQQPGQSLTLIATANQGSEATYESGFVIDKFPISRPNLTFSTLTVSNMSPEDSSIYLCSVGRARGGYTFGSGTRLTVV.

A word on this clone: This specimen includes other DNA sequences encoding the same CDR3. This rearrangement joins TRBV19 to TRBJ1-5; D possibly corresponds to TRBD1 (5 bases). The CDR3 is 15 residues long. Trimming took off 3 bases at V and 2 bases at J, with 11 bases between the two ends. Germline CDR1 LNHDA, CDR2 SQIVND (reference sequence). CDR3 loop: CASSIGQGGNQPQHF. CDR3 sequence (DNA): TGTGCCAGTAGTATTGGTCAGGGTGGCAATCAGCCCCAGCATTTT.

V gene TRBV4-1 combines with J gene TRBJ1-2; D remains ambiguous. This CDR3 comprises 14 residues. The germline gives CDR1 MGHRA, CDR2 YSYEKL. The V end lost 0 bases, the J end lost 8 bases, and 13 bases lay between the germline ends. CDR3: CASSQENSGGGYTF. CDR3 nucleotide sequence: TGCGCCAGCAGCCAAGAGAATTCGGGAGGGGGCTACACCTTC.

DNA of the CDR3: TGTGCCAGCTCTCAGGGGACAGCCCTTAGCACAGATACGCAGTATTTT. Its translation: CASSQGTALSTDTQYF. The rearrangement joins TRBV2 to TRBJ2-3, with 7 bases that match TRBD1. The CDR3 totals 16 residues. The V and J ends lost 8 bases and 0 bases, in that order; junction bases with no gene match: 11. Looked up from germline, CDR1 is SNHLY and CDR2 is FYNNEI. Variable domain in full (rest from reference TRBV2 and TRBJ2-3): EPEVTQTPSHQVTQMGQEVILRCVPISNHLYFYWYRQILGQKVEFLVSFYNNEISEKSEIFDDQFSVERPDGSNFTLKIRSTKLEDSAMYFCASSQGTALSTDTQYFGPGTRLTVL.

The chain is built from TRBV20-1 and TRBJ1-2, with no clear D. Germline V gives CDR1 DFQATT, CDR2 SNEGSKA (reference sequence). This CDR3 spans 9 amino acids. The V end lost 6 bases, the J end lost 6 bases, and 5 bases lay between the germline ends. In DNA form, the CDR3 reads TGCAGTGCGGTTAATGGCTACACCTTC. Translation gives CSAVNGYTF.

This clone has just one count. J is TRBJ2-3 and V is TRBV4-2; the D gene is possibly TRBD2 (6 bases). There are 15 residues in the CDR3. Germline V gives CDR1 LGHNA, CDR2 YNFKEQ. Between the trimmed V and J ends, which lost 0 bases and 5 bases, there was a span of 12 bases. The CDR3 protein is CASSQDPRGIDTQYF. The DNA for the CDR3 is TGTGCCAGCAGCCAAGATCCCCGGGGGATAGATACGCAGTATTTT.